This TCR beta chain was recorded in a study of beta chain features in type 1 diabetes. Expressed TCRB transcripts were sequenced after all isolated RNA was converted to cDNA. Here immunoSEQ multiplex PCR was the method, and the copy in TCRdb shows in-frame clones only, minus some. The sample includes hundreds of thousands of clones, 11% seen only once; the top ten take approximately 0.045%. Germline assignment: CDR1 SQVTM and CDR2 ANQGSEA. This CDR3 contains 10 residues. This clone was detected ten times or more. One junction end disagrees with the germline gene, perhaps due to a read error. The sample holds other DNA sequences that translate to the same CDR3.

Sample: naive CD4+ T cells from blood. This receptor was taken from a woman between 18 and 30 years old in good health. This chain connects TRBV29-1 to TRBJ2-1, with D possibly matching TRBD2 (5 bases). CDR3 sequence: CSAGVNEQFF. In DNA, the CDR3 is TGTAGCGCCGGGGTCAATGAGCAGTTCTTC.